These 30 T cell receptor beta chains originate from one sample sequenced in a study of patients and donors after allogeneic stem cell transplantation. MiXCR, applied by TCRdb to the RT-PCR reads, yields one record per CDR3 protein. The sample gives more than 850,000 distinct CDR3 sequences, approximately 18% of which show up once; 5% to 6.5% is in the top ten. Sequenced material: blood, either unsorted or a sorted T cell fraction (not recorded which). The receptor set was obtained from a human donor who was either an allogeneic HSCT recipient or a stem cell or donor lymphocyte infusion donor (not recorded which). It is not recorded whose cells these are; they may come from a transplant donor.

This clonotype came up a few times. As DNA, the CDR3 is TGCAGTGCTAGAGATCTAGTGAGCGGGGGGCCCACAGATACGCAGTATTTT. Protein sequence: CSARDLVSGGPTDTQYF. This chain links TRBV20-1 with TRBJ2-3; TRBD2 agrees at 9 bases. The germline V gene has CDR1 DFQATT and CDR2 SNEGSKA (reference sequence). The CDR3 runs 17 residues. Unmatched junction bases numbered 9, after V lost 0 bases and J lost 2 bases.

This clonotype was seen a few times. This chain uses TRBV25-1 with TRBJ2-2, with 9 positions matching TRBD1. The V gene end was trimmed by 6 bases and the J gene end by 8 bases; junction bases not matched to a gene: 7. CDR3 length: 14 amino acids. Looked up from germline, CDR1 is MGHDK and CDR2 is SYGVNS. CDR3 in DNA: TGTGCCAGCAGACCGGACAGGGGCCCGGGGGAGCTGTTTTTT. Its protein is CASRPDRGPGELFF. Using reference TRBV25-1 and TRBJ2-2 for the parts outside the CDR3, the full variable domain is EADIYQTPRYLVIGTGKKITLECSQTMGHDKMYWYQQDPGMELHLIHYSYGVNSTEKGDLSSESTVSRIRTEHFPLTLESARPSHTSQYLCASRPDRGPGELFFGEGSRLTVL.

The rearrangement joins TRBV7-3 to TRBJ2-1, with 14 bases identical to TRBD2. Unmatched junction bases numbered 10, after V lost 6 bases and J lost 0 bases. The CDR3 is made up of 19 amino acids. Germline CDR1 and CDR2: SGHTA and FQGTGA. CDR3 loop: CASSRGTSGSGSSYNEQFF. The CDR3 DNA reads as TGTGCCAGCAGTCGAGGGACTAGCGGGAGTGGGAGCTCCTACAATGAGCAGTTCTTC. Based on the CDR3 plus reference TRBV7-3 and TRBJ2-1, the full variable domain is GAGVSQTPSNKVTEKGKYVELRCDPISGHTALYWYRQSLGQGPEFLIYFQGTGAADDSGLPNDRFFAVRPEGSVSTLKIQRTERGDSAVYLCASSRGTSGSGSSYNEQFFGPGTRLTVL.

This clonotype was counted many times. Compared with germline, one end of the junction differs, possibly owing to a read error. The genes are TRBV4-1 and TRBJ2-7; unclear D gene. The germline V gene has CDR1 MGHRA and CDR2 YSYEKL. This CDR3 is built from 13 residues. The CDR3 sequence: CASSQDLGYEQYF. In DNA, the CDR3 is TGTGCCAGCAGCCAAGATCTGGGTTACGAGCAGTACTTC.

Concerning this clonotype: With a far larger clone one base away, a read error is the likely cause. This chain links TRBV5-5 with TRBJ1-1; 9 positions match TRBD1. This CDR3 has 14 residues. Germline V lookup: CDR1 SGHKS, CDR2 YYEKEE (reference sequence). V shed 4 bases, J shed 4 bases, and the junction held 5 bases outside the gene matches. The CDR3 is CASSPGTGITEAFF. CDR3 nucleotide sequence: TGTGCCAGCAGCCCCGGGACAGGGATCACTGAAGCTTTCTTT.

This clonotype was seen more than once but under ten times. The chain uses TRBV7-2 and TRBJ2-5; TRBD2 matches 10 bases. The CDR3 has 17 residues. Trimming removed 7 bases from V and 1 base from J; junction bases left unmatched: 12. CDR1 and CDR2 from the germline V gene are SGHTA and FQGNSA. Here the CDR3 reads CASTRKAGGLLQETQYF. The DNA for the CDR3 is TGTGCCAGCACTCGAAAAGCGGGGGGGCTCCTCCAAGAGACCCAGTACTTC.

In this sample, this clonotype turned up a few times. The J gene is TRBJ2-3, the V gene TRBV5-1; a weak D match, TRBD2 (5 bases). This CDR3 is built from 14 residues. Germline V CDR1 and CDR2: SGHRS, YFSETQ. V lost 5 bases and J 4 bases, leaving 14 bases between the germline ends. In DNA form, the CDR3 reads TGCGCCAGCAGATCTGGGAGAGCCGCAGATACGCAGTATTTT. Translating it yields CASRSGRAADTQYF.

The chain is built from TRBV12-3 or TRBV12-4 and TRBJ1-1, with TRBD1 matching 8 bases. This CDR3 has 15 residues. The junction had 7 bases not matched to a gene; V was cut back by 7 bases and J by 0 bases. The chain's CDR3 is CASNPGGRLNTEAFF. The CDR3, as DNA: TGTGCCAGCAACCCAGGGGGCCGATTGAACACTGAAGCTTTCTTT.

J is TRBJ2-5 and V is TRBV30; D may be TRBD2 (6 bases). Germline assignment: CDR1 GTSNPN and CDR2 SVGIG (reference sequence). This CDR3 is built from 12 residues. Trimming cost V 4 bases and J 5 bases, with 11 bases left between them. The CDR3 sequence: CAWKPRGETQYF. Here the CDR3 DNA reads TGTGCCTGGAAACCCCGGGGGGAGACCCAGTACTTC.

This clonotype has ten or more counts. This rearrangement joins TRBV12-3 or TRBV12-4 to TRBJ2-2; 11 bases line up with TRBD2. This CDR3 has 18 residues. J gave up 1 base and V 5 bases, and 9 bases lay outside the gene matches. CDR3 DNA: TGTGCCAGCAGTCCTCTCCGACTAGCGGGAAAGAACACCGGGGAGCTGTTTTTT. It is translated as CASSPLRLAGKNTGELFF.

The CDR3 nucleotides read TGTGCCACCCTTTATGGCTACACCTTC. The encoded protein is CATLYGYTF. This chain uses TRBV2 with TRBJ1-2; D is unresolved. The CDR3 covers 9 residues. Germline CDR1 and CDR2: SNHLY and FYNNEI. The ends were cut back, 10 bases at V and 5 bases at J, with 5 bases in the middle.

The chain has TRBV24-1 and TRBJ2-3, with D tentatively TRBD2 (6 bases). The CDR3 sequence is 12 residues long. Trimming cost V 9 bases and J 2 bases, with 8 bases left between them. In germline, CDR1 is KGHDR, CDR2 SFDVKD. CDR3 coding DNA: TGTGCCACCGGAGGGGCCACAGATACGCAGTATTTT. This codes for CATGGATDTQYF.

V usage is TRBV12-3 or TRBV12-4 and J usage is TRBJ2-2; D is ambiguous. V lost 5 bases and J 3 bases, leaving 7 bases between the germline ends. The CDR3 is made up of 13 amino acids. The CDR3 spells CASSPHYTGELFF. CDR3 DNA: TGTGCCAGCAGTCCCCATTACACCGGGGAGCTGTTTTTT.

In its sample, this clonotype was seen many times. V usage is TRBV12-3 or TRBV12-4 and J usage is TRBJ1-1; D not resolved. The CDR3 sequence is 13 residues long. Trimming took off 4 bases at V and 6 bases at J, with 12 bases between the two ends. The CDR3 loop is CASSSLTGAEAFF. CDR3 nucleotide sequence: TGTGCCAGCAGTTCGTTGACCGGGGCTGAAGCTTTCTTT.

The chain combines TRBV6-1 with TRBJ1-6; a possible D gene is TRBD1 (5 bases). Looked up from germline, CDR1 is MNHNS and CDR2 is SASEGT. V dropped 10 bases and J dropped 3 bases, with 16 bases sitting between them. The CDR3 extends over 15 amino acids. The CDR3 is CAIYAVGLYNSPLHF. The CDR3 DNA sequence: TGTGCCATCTACGCGGTGGGGCTCTATAATTCACCCCTCCACTTT.

CDR3 loop: CASSRTARNTLYGYTF. Here the CDR3 DNA reads TGTGCCAGCAGTAGGACAGCTCGAAACACCCTCTATGGCTACACCTTC. This chain links TRBV6-1 with TRBJ1-2, with D possibly TRBD1 on 6 matching bases. The CDR3 runs 16 residues. From germline, CDR1 is MNHNS and CDR2 SASEGT. V was pared by 5 bases and J by 4 bases, with 20 bases between.

This clonotype was recorded a few times. No DNA is shown, since the ends of the CDR3 on it are uncertain; the CDR3 is the one TCRdb lists. The chain is built from TRBV20-1 and TRBJ1-1; the tabulated D call, TRBD1, remains unverified against the DNA. CDR1 is DFQATT, CDR2 SNEGSKA, per germline (reference sequence). The CDR3 region is 17 residues in length, termini included. CDR3: CSASQQGNTEAFFEAFF.

This clonotype was detected ten times or more. The V call is TRBV12-3 or TRBV12-4, the J call TRBJ1-1, with TRBD1 matching 7 bases. This CDR3 spans 14 amino acids. With V trimmed by 5 bases and J by 2 bases, 5 bases remained unmatched. In DNA form, the CDR3 reads TGTGCCAGCAGTCCAGGACAGGTAAACACTGAAGCTTTCTTT. Its translation: CASSPGQVNTEAFF.

In this sample, this clonotype turned up a few times. The chain recombines TRBV5-8 with TRBJ2-5, with TRBD1 as a possible D gene (5 bases). The germline V gene has CDR1 SGHTS and CDR2 YDEGEE. With 1 base removed from V and 4 bases from J, the gap between germline ends came to 14 bases. The CDR3 sequence is 15 residues long. The CDR3 nucleotides are TGTGCCAGCAGCTTGAACTTCGGCAGGGCAGAGACCCAGTACTTC. Translating it yields CASSLNFGRAETQYF.

This clonotype has only a few counts. The chain joins TRBV6-5 to TRBJ1-2; 7 bases are a match to TRBD1. V trimming: 0 bases; J trimming: 5 bases; junction bases outside the gene matches: 6. This CDR3 comprises 15 residues. Germline V lookup: CDR1 MNHEY, CDR2 SVGAGI. The CDR3 sequence: CASSYSQGVFYGYTF. The DNA of the CDR3 is TGTGCCAGCAGTTACTCCCAGGGGGTGTTTTATGGCTACACCTTC.

V and J are TRBV5-1 and TRBJ2-1; 8 bases map to TRBD1. The CDR3 is 13 amino acids. With V trimmed by 5 bases and J by 6 bases, 4 bases remained unmatched. Germline V gives CDR1 SGHRS, CDR2 YFSETQ. The CDR3 region has the DNA TGCGCCAGCAGGGGGACAGGCCCCAATGAGCAGTTCTTC. Its protein is CASRGTGPNEQFF.

The chain links TRBV2 to TRBJ2-1; 8 bases agree with TRBD1. The V gene end was trimmed by 6 bases and the J gene end by 7 bases; junction bases not matched to a gene: 14. This CDR3 has 16 amino acids. Germline V lookup: CDR1 SNHLY, CDR2 FYNNEI. CDR3 in DNA: TGTGCCAGCAGCCCAGGGGGCCCGGCTATAATAAATGAGCAGTTCTTC. This encodes CASSPGGPAIINEQFF.

The chain employs TRBV20-1 and TRBJ1-4, with 10 bases that match TRBD1. After removal of 8 bases from V and 4 bases from J, the junction contained 4 bases not matched to a gene. This CDR3 is 13 amino acids long. The germline CDR1 and CDR2 sequences are DFQATT and SNEGSKA (reference sequence). The CDR3 DNA reads TGCAGTCCGAGGACAGGGGGTAATGAAAAACTGTTTTTT. The encoded protein is CSPRTGGNEKLFF.

The chain uses TRBV25-1 and TRBJ2-2; 9 bases line up with TRBD1. V dropped 6 bases and J dropped 2; count of bases not matched to a gene: 7. This CDR3 region has 16 residues. The germline V gene has CDR1 MGHDK and CDR2 SYGVNS. The CDR3 spells CASSRGTGRNTGELFF. CDR3 nucleotide sequence: TGTGCCAGCAGCCGCGGGACAGGGCGTAACACCGGGGAGCTGTTTTTT.

There are a few counts of this clonotype. The chain uses TRBV7-9 and TRBJ2-7, with 7 bases matching TRBD1. The V and J ends lost 1 base and 4 bases, in that order; junction bases with no gene match: 4. The CDR3 runs 14 residues. In germline, CDR1 is SEHNR, CDR2 FQNEAQ (reference sequence). CDR3 coding DNA: TGTGCCAGCAGCTTAGAGGGACAGATGTACGAGCAGTACTTC. It encodes CASSLEGQMYEQYF.

V is TRBV7-3 and J is TRBJ2-7, with TRBD1 matching over 9 bases. CDR1 is SGHTA and CDR2 is FQGTGA in the germline V gene. V was clipped by 5 bases and J by 2 bases; unmatched bases: 7. This CDR3 contains 15 residues. This chain's CDR3 is CASSPAGQGPYEQYF. For the CDR3, the DNA is TGTGCCAGCAGCCCGGCGGGACAGGGACCCTACGAGCAGTACTTC.

The V call is TRBV20-1, the J call TRBJ2-3; 13 nucleotides match TRBD2. Trimming removed 0 bases from V and 6 bases from J; junction bases left unmatched: 15. The germline CDR1 and CDR2 sequences are DFQATT and SNEGSKA (reference sequence). There are 19 residues in the CDR3. The CDR3, as DNA: TGCAGTGCTAGAGATGAAGGACTAGCGGGAGATTGGTTTCTGGATACGCAGTATTTT. It is translated as CSARDEGLAGDWFLDTQYF.

The chain joins TRBV5-1 to TRBJ2-2; D is tentatively TRBD1 or TRBD2 (5 bases each). The ends were cut back, 5 bases at V and 5 bases at J, with 10 bases in the middle. CDR3 length: 13 residues. In germline, CDR1 is SGHRS, CDR2 YFSETQ. CDR3 residues: CASRRGETGELFF. The CDR3 DNA is TGCGCCAGCAGGAGAGGGGAGACCGGGGAGCTGTTTTTT. Based on the CDR3 plus reference TRBV5-1 and TRBJ2-2, the full variable domain is KAGVTQTPRYLIKTRGQQVTLSCSPISGHRSVSWYQQTPGQGLQFLFEYFSETQRNKGNFPGRFSGRQFSNSRSEMNVSTLELGDSALYLCASRRGETGELFFGEGSRLTVL.

This clonotype was observed a handful of times. It is likely a read error, because the conserved phenylalanine at the end of the CDR3 is missing. Because the CDR3's place on the DNA is in doubt, the DNA is left out and the CDR3 is given as listed by TCRdb. This rearrangement joins TRBV12-3 or TRBV12-4 to TRBJ1-1. The CDR3 is 11 residues long, ends included. CDR3 sequence: CASSRPRSLVL.

CDR3 nucleotide sequence: TGTGCCAGCAGCCTTCCTGGACAGGCCTCTAACTATGGCTACACCTTC. Its protein is CASSLPGQASNYGYTF. V gene TRBV13 combines with J gene TRBJ1-2; 7 bases are a match to TRBD1. There are 16 residues in the CDR3. The germline V gene has CDR1 PRHDT and CDR2 FYEKMQ (reference sequence). The junction had 9 bases not matched to a gene; V was cut back by 5 bases and J by 0 bases. The full variable domain, in which reference TRBV13 and TRBJ1-2 provide the parts outside the CDR3, is AAGVIQSPRHLIKEKRETATLKCYPIPRHDTVYWYQQGPGQDPQFLISFYEKMQSDKGSIPDRFSAQQFSDYHSELNMSSLELGDSALYFCASSLPGQASNYGYTFGSGTRLTVV.